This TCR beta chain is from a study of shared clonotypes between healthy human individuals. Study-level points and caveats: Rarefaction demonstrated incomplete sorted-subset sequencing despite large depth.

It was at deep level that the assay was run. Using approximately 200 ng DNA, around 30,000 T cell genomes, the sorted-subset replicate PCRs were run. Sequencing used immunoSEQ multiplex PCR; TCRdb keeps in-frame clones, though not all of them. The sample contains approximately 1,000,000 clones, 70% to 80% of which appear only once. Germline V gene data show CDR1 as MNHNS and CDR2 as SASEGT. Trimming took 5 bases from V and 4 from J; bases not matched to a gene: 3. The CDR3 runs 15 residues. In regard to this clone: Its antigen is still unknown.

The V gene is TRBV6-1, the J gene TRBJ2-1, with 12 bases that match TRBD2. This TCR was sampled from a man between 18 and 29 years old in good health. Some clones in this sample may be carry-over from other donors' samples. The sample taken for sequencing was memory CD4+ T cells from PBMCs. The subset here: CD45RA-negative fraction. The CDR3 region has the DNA TGTGCCAGCAGTTTCGGACTAGCGGGATACAATGAGCAGTTCTTC. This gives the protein CASSFGLAGYNEQFF.